The 32 T cell receptor beta chains in this list originate from one sample, sequenced in a study of T cell repertoires in aging, cancer and after chemotherapy. TRB rearrangements spanning V, D and J were amplified using mixed TRB-A/B primers. From the multiplex PCR reads, TCRdb called clonotypes with MiXCR, one entry per CDR3 protein. This table has around 6,100 distinct CDR3 sequences, roughly 31% appearing once. The template was genomic DNA from peripheral blood, not RNA. The material sequenced was blood. These TCRs come from a human donor with a blood cancer. The donor label of this sample is uncertain.

Judged by abundance, this clonotype is medium-sized. This chain joins TRBV12-3 or TRBV12-4 and TRBJ1-2; D gene ambiguous. CDR3 size: 11 residues. The V end was cut by 3 bases, the J end by 7 bases, with 6 bases between. This CDR3 is CASSLGSGYTF. DNA of the CDR3: TGTGCCAGCAGTTTGGGCTCTGGCTACACCTTC.

The chain couples TRBV19 to TRBJ1-1; D uncertain. From germline, CDR1 is LNHDA and CDR2 SQIVND (reference sequence). The CDR3 has 11 residues. V gave up 6 bases and J gave up 2 bases, with 4 bases separating them. The CDR3 is CASRHNTEAFF. The DNA of the CDR3 is TGTGCCAGTAGGCACAACACTGAAGCTTTCTTT. The full variable domain, with the rest looked up from reference TRBV19 and TRBJ1-1, is DGGITQSPKYLFRKEGQNVTLSCEQNLNHDAMYWYRQDPGQGLRLIYYSQIVNDFQKGDIAEGYSVSREKKESFPLTVTSAQKNPTAFYLCASRHNTEAFFGQGTRLTVV.

The chain combines TRBV6-1 with TRBJ2-6; no definite D call. V gave up 1 base and J gave up 0 bases, with 7 bases separating them. The CDR3 has 16 residues. In germline, CDR1 is MNHNS, CDR2 SASEGT. DNA for the CDR3: TGTGCCAGCAGTGAAGAGTCGGGCTCTGGGGCCAACGTCCTGACTTTC. Its protein is CASSEESGSGANVLTF.

The genes are TRBV18 and TRBJ2-5, with D unresolved. Looked up from germline, CDR1 is KGHSH and CDR2 is LQKENI. The CDR3 totals 14 residues. The germline V and J ends were trimmed by 2 bases and 2 bases, with 9 bases remaining between them. The CDR3 reads CASSPSTRQETQYF. In DNA, the CDR3 is TGTGCCAGCTCACCATCCACACGACAAGAGACCCAGTACTTC.

This clonotype was seen a few times. The chain links TRBV27 to TRBJ1-5; D may be TRBD1 (6 bases). The germline gives CDR1 MNHEY, CDR2 SMNVEV (reference sequence). The CDR3 consists of 18 residues. Deletions cut 2 bases from V and 0 bases from J, with 17 bases between. The chain's CDR3 is CASSLRRAGADSNQPQHF. CDR3 sequence (DNA): TGTGCCAGCAGTTTACGGAGAGCAGGGGCAGATAGCAATCAGCCCCAGCATTTT.

The chain joins TRBV6-4 to TRBJ2-2; D not resolved. This CDR3 contains 14 residues. V was shortened by 0 bases and J by 5 bases, with 7 bases between the two germline ends. Germline V lookup: CDR1 MRHNA, CDR2 SNTAGT. This chain's CDR3 is CASSDSQETGELFF. Here the CDR3 DNA reads TGTGCCAGCAGTGACTCGCAGGAAACCGGGGAGCTGTTTTTT.

This rearrangement joins TRBV27 to TRBJ2-3; D is uncertain. Trimming stripped 7 bases from V and 1 base from J, with 9 bases between. This CDR3 has 13 amino acids. Germline lookup yields CDR1 MNHEY and CDR2 SMNVEV (reference sequence). The CDR3 coding sequence is TGTGCCAGCAAATTACTCGGCACAGATACGCAGTATTTT. Translation gives CASKLLGTDTQYF.

The CDR3 spells CASSLSGQGAAGELFF. The CDR3 DNA follows: TGTGCCAGCAGCTTATCCGGACAGGGGGCCGCCGGGGAGCTGTTTTTT. The chain has TRBV11-2 and TRBJ2-2; 11 positions match TRBD1. The trim removed 2 bases at V and 6 bases at J, leaving 5 bases unmatched. This CDR3 is built from 16 residues. The germline V gene encodes CDR1 SGHAT and CDR2 FQNNGV.

This chain links TRBV5-6 with TRBJ1-1, with TRBD1 matching over 9 bases. The CDR3 extends over 16 amino acids. The trim removed 3 bases at V and 5 bases at J, leaving 11 bases unmatched. Per the germline V gene, CDR1 is SGHDT and CDR2 is YYEEEE. CDR3 nucleotide sequence: TGTGCCAGCAGCTCGACCGGGACAGGGTTTTTTACTGAAGCTTTCTTT. This translates into CASSSTGTGFFTEAFF.

This clonotype was counted only a few times. The J gene is TRBJ2-2, the V gene TRBV5-1; D is unresolved. Trimming stripped 3 bases from V and 0 bases from J, with 6 bases between. CDR1 and CDR2 from the germline V gene are SGHRS and YFSETQ. The CDR3 sequence is 14 residues long. The CDR3: CASSSITNTGELFF. The CDR3 coding sequence is TGCGCCAGCAGCTCTATAACGAACACCGGGGAGCTGTTTTTT.

The J gene is TRBJ2-3, the V gene TRBV6-5; 15 bases align to TRBD2. The trim removed 6 bases at V and 4 bases at J, leaving 20 bases unmatched. This CDR3 has 21 residues. CDR1 is MNHEY, CDR2 SVGAGI, per germline. CDR3: CASSQLRGTKGLAGGPDTQYF. DNA for the CDR3: TGTGCCAGCAGCCAACTACGGGGAACTAAGGGACTAGCGGGGGGTCCAGATACGCAGTATTTT.

This clonotype showed up just a few times. The chain employs TRBV24-1 and TRBJ1-5, with D hard to call. Germline-derived CDR1 and CDR2 are KGHDR and SFDVKD. The CDR3 contains 14 residues. V shed 4 bases and J shed 5 bases, with 11 bases lying between them. This CDR3 is CATSEGGSYQPQHF. CDR3 coding DNA: TGTGCCACCAGTGAGGGTGGGAGTTATCAGCCCCAGCATTTT.

The V and J genes are TRBV5-1 and TRBJ2-5; D gene uncertain. V was clipped by 4 bases and J by 5 bases, with 9 bases between them. The CDR3 is 12 residues long. Germline CDR1 reads SGHRS; CDR2 reads YFSETQ. CDR3 in amino acids: CASSRARETQYF. The CDR3 DNA reads as TGCGCCAGCAGCCGAGCGCGGGAGACCCAGTACTTC.

This clonotype is medium-sized. V and J are TRBV5-4 and TRBJ2-2, with TRBD2 matching 12 bases. Germline V CDR1 and CDR2: SGHNT, YYREEE (reference sequence). There are 16 residues in the CDR3. The trim removed 3 bases at V and 7 bases at J, leaving 7 bases unmatched. In nucleotides, the CDR3 is TGTGCCAGCAGCTCCGTCGGGACTAGCGGGTTCGGGGAGCTGTTTTTT. This codes for CASSSVGTSGFGELFF.

The chain joins TRBV10-3 to TRBJ2-7; no firm D call. V lost 4 bases, J lost 12 bases, and 13 bases lay in between. This CDR3 spans 11 amino acids. Germline V gives CDR1 ENHRY, CDR2 SYGVKD. CDR3 protein: CAISAETSWYF. For the CDR3, the DNA is TGTGCCATCAGTGCTGAGACAAGTTGGTACTTC.

J is TRBJ2-5 and V is TRBV5-6; tentative D call: TRBD2 (6 bases). In germline, CDR1 is SGHDT, CDR2 YYEEEE. Trimming pared 5 bases from V and 7 bases from J, leaving 18 bases between. The CDR3 spans 14 residues. This CDR3 reads CASSRVGGGGTQYF. CDR3 DNA sequence: TGTGCCAGCAGTAGAGTGGGAGGAGGAGGGACCCAGTACTTC.

This clonotype was observed a few times. The chain links TRBV20-1 to TRBJ2-3, with 14 bases that match TRBD2. With V trimmed by 4 bases and J by 6 bases, 6 bases remained unmatched. This CDR3 spans 15 amino acids. Germline CDR1 and CDR2: DFQATT and SNEGSKA (reference sequence). The CDR3 reads CSATGLAGGLDTQYF. The DNA for the CDR3 is TGCAGTGCTACCGGACTAGCGGGGGGATTGGATACGCAGTATTTT.

This clonotype showed up just a few times. This chain joins TRBV6-2 or TRBV6-3 and TRBJ1-4; D not resolved. Germline loops: CDR1 MNHEY, CDR2 SVGEGT. V lost 7 bases and J 8 bases, leaving 14 bases between the germline ends. There are 13 residues in the CDR3. CDR3 sequence: CASTRGGLEKLFF. In nucleotides, the CDR3 is TGTGCCAGCACCCGCGGAGGACTAGAAAAACTGTTTTTT.

V is TRBV10-3 and J is TRBJ2-3; 10 bases are shared with TRBD2. V lost 10 bases and J lost 5; bases outside the gene matches: 9. Per germline, CDR1 ENHRY and CDR2 SYGVKD. The CDR3 runs 14 residues. The CDR3 loop is CATVAGGQGDTQYF. CDR3 DNA: TGTGCCACCGTAGCGGGGGGCCAGGGAGATACGCAGTATTTT.

There are many counts of this clonotype. This chain connects TRBV5-6 to TRBJ2-3; perhaps TRBD1 as D (6 bases). V lost 5 bases and J 0 bases, leaving 13 bases between the germline ends. The germline V gene has CDR1 SGHDT and CDR2 YYEEEE. The CDR3 covers 15 residues. CDR3 region: CASRTTGYSTDTQYF. CDR3 DNA: TGTGCCAGCAGGACTACAGGGTATAGCACAGATACGCAGTATTTT.

This clonotype appeared a few times. The V and J genes are TRBV7-9 and TRBJ2-3; weak D call: TRBD1 (6 bases). The V gene lost 5 bases and the J gene lost 2 bases, with 17 bases spanning the gap. Germline CDR1 reads SEHNR; CDR2 reads FQNEAQ (reference sequence). The CDR3 is 16 amino acids. CDR3 in DNA: TGTGCCAGCAGCGCCCGGTTTCCAGGGGCCACAGATACGCAGTATTTT. This codes for CASSARFPGATDTQYF.

This chain joins TRBV28 and TRBJ1-6, with 8 nucleotides matching TRBD1. Per germline, CDR1 MDHEN and CDR2 SYDVKM. The CDR3 covers 14 residues. The V segment lost 5 bases and the J segment 3 bases; nucleotides outside the gene matches: 0. The CDR3, as DNA: TGTGCCAGCAGTGGACAGGGCTATAATTCACCCCTCCACTTT. Encoded protein: CASSGQGYNSPLHF. The variable domain in full, with the rest retrieved from reference TRBV28 and TRBJ1-6, is DVKVTQSSRYLVKRTGEKVFLECVQDMDHENMFWYRQDPGLGLRLIYFSYDVKMKEKGDIPEGYSVSREKKERFSLILESASTNQTSMYLCASSGQGYNSPLHFGNGTRLTVT.

The V call is TRBV11-2, the J call TRBJ2-5, with 7 bases lining up with TRBD2. Germline lookup yields CDR1 SGHAT and CDR2 FQNNGV. V was clipped by 1 base and J by 3 bases; unmatched bases: 11. This CDR3 has 17 residues. CDR3 amino acids: CASSLGGSVRPKETQYF. The CDR3 DNA reads TGTGCCAGCAGCTTAGGCGGGAGTGTACGTCCCAAAGAGACCCAGTACTTC.

This clonotype was recorded only once. The germline gene is not matched at one end of the junction; a read error may be the cause. V usage is TRBV6-1 and J usage is TRBJ2-3, with 9 bases aligning to TRBD2. CDR1 MNHNS and CDR2 SASEGT come from the germline V gene. The CDR3 is 15 amino acids. Written as DNA, the CDR3 is TGCGCCAGCAGTGAAGGACTAGCGAGCACAGATACGCAGTATTTT. It codes for CASSEGLASTDTQYF.

In this sample, this clonotype turned up a few times. The rearrangement uses TRBV12-3 or TRBV12-4 and TRBJ2-2, with no clear D. The V gene lost 7 bases and the J gene lost 7 bases, with 7 bases spanning the gap. This CDR3 region has 11 residues. The CDR3 loop is CASTRYGELFF. The CDR3 DNA reads TGTGCCAGCACTAGGTACGGGGAGCTGTTTTTT.

This chain uses TRBV12-3 or TRBV12-4 with TRBJ2-5; 10 bases are shared with TRBD1. The CDR3 runs to 14 residues. V lost 2 bases and J lost 6; bases outside the gene matches: 3. DNA for the CDR3: TGTGCCAGCAGTTTACCGGGACAGGGGCAGACCCAGTACTTC. Its translation: CASSLPGQGQTQYF.

This clonotype has just a few counts. J is TRBJ2-3 and V is TRBV13; 7 positions agree with TRBD2. Germline V gene data show CDR1 as PRHDT and CDR2 as FYEKMQ (reference sequence). V dropped 5 bases and J dropped 3; count of bases not matched to a gene: 17. This CDR3 spans 18 amino acids. The CDR3 DNA sequence: TGTGCCAGCAGCACGCAGCGGGGCTCCCCGGGTGGAACAGATACGCAGTATTTT. Residues: CASSTQRGSPGGTDTQYF.

Only a few counts were recorded for this clonotype. This chain joins TRBV18 and TRBJ1-4; 7 bases match TRBD1. This CDR3 has 14 amino acids. The trim removed 3 bases at V and 8 bases at J, leaving 6 bases unmatched. Germline CDR1 reads KGHSH; CDR2 reads LQKENI. CDR3 coding DNA: TGTGCCAGCTCACCCCGGGACAGTCGGGAAAAACTGTTTTTT. This encodes CASSPRDSREKLFF.

This clonotype occurred a few times. This chain joins TRBV5-1 and TRBJ1-4; the D gene is possibly TRBD1 (6 bases). CDR1 SGHRS and CDR2 YFSETQ come from the germline V gene. This CDR3 has 15 residues. Between the trimmed V and J ends, which lost 1 base and 0 bases, there was a span of 7 bases. The CDR3 spells CASSLTGTTNEKLFF. CDR3 bases: TGCGCCAGCAGCTTGACAGGGACAACTAATGAAAAACTGTTTTTT.

By proportion, this clonotype is medium-sized. The chain links TRBV6-5 to TRBJ2-2; D remains ambiguous. Germline V gives CDR1 MNHEY, CDR2 SVGAGI. V lost 3 bases, J lost 4 bases, and 3 bases lay in between. The CDR3 runs 12 residues. The CDR3 is CASSYSTGELFF. In nucleotides, the CDR3 is TGTGCCAGCAGTTATTCCACCGGGGAGCTGTTTTTT.

This chain uses TRBV30 with TRBJ2-1; unclear D gene. V dropped 0 bases and J dropped 8 bases, with 8 bases sitting between them. Germline V gives CDR1 GTSNPN, CDR2 SVGIG (reference sequence). The CDR3 has 12 amino acids. The CDR3 nucleotides read TGTGCCTGGAGTGTAGCCGGCTATGAGCAGTTCTTC. It encodes CAWSVAGYEQFF.

CDR3 region: CAWSVWGSTNTEAFF. CDR3 sequence (DNA): TGTGCCTGGAGTGTCTGGGGCAGCACCAACACTGAAGCTTTCTTT. The chain uses TRBV30 and TRBJ1-1, with D possibly being TRBD1 (5 bases). Germline CDR1 GTSNPN, CDR2 SVGIG (reference sequence). The V end was cut by 0 bases, the J end by 2 bases, with 13 bases between. This CDR3 contains 15 residues.